Included here is one T cell receptor beta chain sequence, with context. Original analysis: Reference gene primer amplification yielded estimated nucleated cell counts. The repertoire was sequenced with immunoSEQ multiplex PCR; TCRdb's copy has only in-frame clones and lacks some. The DNA gave D and trimming, while V, J and clone size come from that table. Here the sample spans some 90,000 clones, 90% being singletons. This sample was taken from a study of blood T cell repertoires in COVID-19. Study details: PBMCs, B-cell-depleted T cells, or T cells were the source of the cDNA or gDNA that made up the material.

V was clipped by 0 bases and J by 3 bases, with 5 bases between them. The germline CDR1 and CDR2 sequences are LGHNA and YSLEER. This CDR3 spans 13 amino acids. The chain has TRBV4-3 and TRBJ1-2; D uncertain. The sequence was obtained from a woman of 80 years or more with active or convalescent COVID-19. The sample comprised peripheral blood. Written as DNA, the CDR3 is TGCGCCAGCAGCCAAGAGACTTACTATGGCTACACCTTC. Translating it yields CASSQETYYGYTF.